This note documents a single T cell receptor (beta chain) sequence. Time point meaning: patch test 3, about 24 weeks after DPC sensitization. The treatment denotes: therapeutic diphenylcyclopropenone sensitization with weekly scalp DPC. RNA extraction used unfractionated whole blood as the source of total RNA. This sample is part of a study of human T cells and chemical hapten exposure. TCRdb itself ran the RACE reads through MiXCR, one entry per CDR3 protein. The data contain about 82,000 distinct CDR3 sequences, 10% to 15% of them seen just once; the ten biggest clones take up 5.7%. Germline V gives CDR1 ENHRY, CDR2 SYGVKD. Trimming stripped 10 bases from V and 7 bases from J, with 13 bases between. This CDR3 comprises 12 residues.

This material consisted of whole blood, taken in connection with sensitization to the hapten diphenylcyclopropenone (DPC). This TCR derives from a woman aged 50 to 60 with alopecia areata. Some clones in this sample may be carry-over from other donors' samples. The gene calls are TRBV10-3 and TRBJ2-2; TRBD2 might be the D (6 bases). CDR3 bases: TGTGCCACCGCAACCGGGGGCGGGGAGCTGTTTTTT. It codes for CATATGGGELFF.